The 28 T cell receptor beta chains below all came from one sample that was sequenced in a study of blood T cell repertoires in COVID-19. TCRdb's table, derived via immunoSEQ multiplex PCR, lists solely in-frame clones and lacks some. The sample holds 450,000 to 500,000 clones, approximately 86% seen once. Source material: PBMCs or T cells enriched from blood (not recorded which). The receptors were sampled from a woman between 18 and 29 years old who had recovered from COVID-19.

This clone was recorded only once. The J gene is TRBJ2-1, the V gene TRBV11-2; 8 positions match TRBD2. Germline lookup yields CDR1 SGHAT and CDR2 FQNNGV. Trimming removed 2 bases from V and 0 bases from J; junction bases left unmatched: 6. The CDR3 spans 17 residues. The CDR3, as DNA: TGTGCCAGCAGCTTAAGGATGACTAGCGCCTCCTACAATGAGCAGTTCTTC. Amino acids: CASSLRMTSASYNEQFF.

This clone showed up just a few times. This rearrangement joins TRBV2 to TRBJ1-1; tentative D call: TRBD1 (6 bases). CDR3 length: 13 residues. V lost 0 bases, J lost 13 bases, and 15 bases lay in between. Germline CDR1 reads SNHLY; CDR2 reads FYNNEI. CDR3 DNA sequence: TGTGCCAGCAGTGAAGCGGTCCGGGACAAGGGTTTCTTT. It specifies CASSEAVRDKGFF.

This clone was observed a few times. The chain carries TRBV28 and TRBJ1-2, with no clear D. This CDR3 comprises 15 residues. Germline lookup yields CDR1 MDHEN and CDR2 SYDVKM. Trimming shortened V by 5 bases and J by 4 bases, and 17 bases separated the two germline ends. The CDR3 nucleotides read TGTGCCAGCAGTCTCAGCCGGACTGCATTCTATGGCTACACCTTC. As protein: CASSLSRTAFYGYTF.

The chain recombines TRBV18 with TRBJ2-5; D call uncertain. The CDR3 sequence is 15 residues long. Trimming removed 3 bases at V and 5 bases at J, with 16 bases between. Germline loops: CDR1 KGHSH, CDR2 LQKENI. The chain's CDR3 is CASSPTQAEMETQYF. As DNA, the CDR3 is TGTGCCAGCTCACCGACGCAGGCTGAGATGGAGACCCAGTACTTC.

The chain employs TRBV21-1 and TRBJ2-3; the table calls TRBD1, which could not be checked here. TRBV21-1 is recorded as a pseudogene. There are 17 residues in the CDR3. CDR3 DNA: TGTGCCAGCAGCACCTCAGGAGAGACAGGGGCCACAGATACGCAGTATTTT. This sequence encodes CASSTSGETGATDTQYF.

The chain couples TRBV5-5 to TRBJ2-5; TRBD2 agrees at 12 bases. J lost 4 bases, V lost 0 bases, and 4 bases had no gene match. Per germline, CDR1 SGHKS and CDR2 YYEKEE (reference sequence). The CDR3 is made up of 16 amino acids. The CDR3 DNA reads TGTGCCAGCAGCTTGGAACTAGCGGGGGGTGGAGAGACCCAGTACTTC. It yields the protein CASSLELAGGGETQYF.

The chain links TRBV11-2 to TRBJ2-1; 11 nucleotides align to TRBD2. The CDR3 is 15 residues long. Germline V CDR1 and CDR2: SGHAT, FQNNGV. The junction had 4 bases not matched to a gene; V was cut back by 1 base and J by 8 bases. The chain's CDR3 is CASSLVPSGGYEQFF. The DNA for the CDR3 is TGTGCCAGCAGCTTAGTACCTAGCGGGGGGTATGAGCAGTTCTTC.

This chain uses TRBV5-6 with TRBJ1-2; 10 nucleotides match TRBD1. This CDR3 is 15 amino acids long. Trimming cost V 3 bases and J 7 bases; bases outside gene matches: 9. CDR1 SGHDT and CDR2 YYEEEE come from the germline V gene. DNA for the CDR3: TGTGCCAGCAGCTACCTCGGACAGGGGGGTTTTGGCTACACCTTC. Its translation: CASSYLGQGGFGYTF.

The chain is built from TRBV19 and TRBJ1-2; no reliable D call. The germline V and J ends were trimmed by 5 bases and 4 bases, with 14 bases remaining between them. The CDR3 totals 14 residues. Germline loops: CDR1 LNHDA, CDR2 SQIVND (reference sequence). DNA of the CDR3: TGTGCCAGTAGTCCCCGGACTGTTCTCTATGGCTACACCTTC. Translation: CASSPRTVLYGYTF.

This clone has just one count. The chain uses TRBV5-4 and TRBJ2-2, with TRBD2 matching over 15 bases. Trimming removed 4 bases from V and 5 bases from J; junction bases left unmatched: 3. The CDR3 length is 16 residues. Germline CDR1 is SGHNT and CDR2 is YYREEE (reference sequence). The CDR3 protein is CASSPGTSGGTGELFF. The CDR3 region has the DNA TGTGCCAGCAGCCCTGGGACTAGCGGGGGGACCGGGGAGCTGTTTTTT.

This chain links TRBV28 with TRBJ2-2; the D is unclear. Germline lookup yields CDR1 MDHEN and CDR2 SYDVKM. The V gene lost 8 bases and the J gene lost 5 bases, with 9 bases spanning the gap. The CDR3 runs 12 residues. The CDR3 here is CASRRPTGELFF. The CDR3 region has the DNA TGTGCCAGCCGGCGGCCGACCGGGGAGCTGTTTTTT.

The chain combines TRBV28 with TRBJ1-2, with 9 bases aligning to TRBD1. V was clipped by 2 bases and J by 0 bases; unmatched bases: 4. Per germline, CDR1 MDHEN and CDR2 SYDVKM. CDR3 length equals 16 residues. CDR3 in DNA: TGTGCCAGCAGTTTAACAGGGGGCGCCCCTAACTATGGCTACACCTTC. It is translated as CASSLTGGAPNYGYTF.

The CDR3 is CASSLADRVSNQPQHF. The CDR3 bases are TGCGCCAGCAGCTTGGCCGACAGGGTGAGCAATCAGCCCCAGCATTTT. The genes are TRBV5-1 and TRBJ1-5; 7 bases map to TRBD1. Trimming removed 0 bases from V and 1 base from J; junction bases left unmatched: 4. CDR3 length: 16 amino acids. Germline V gene lookup returns CDR1 SGHRS and CDR2 YFSETQ.

This chain links TRBV5-4 with TRBJ2-7; 8 nucleotides line up with TRBD2. There are 18 residues in the CDR3. With 3 bases clipped from V and 3 bases from J, the junction kept 17 bases outside the gene matches. Germline V gives CDR1 SGHNT, CDR2 YYREEE (reference sequence). The CDR3 spells CASSSPAGSGDRNYEQYF. The CDR3 DNA reads TGTGCCAGCAGCTCACCGGCGGGTAGCGGGGATCGTAACTACGAGCAGTACTTC.

This clone has only a few counts. The V call is TRBV2, the J call TRBJ1-2, with 8 positions matching TRBD1. The V segment lost 2 bases and the J segment 9 bases; nucleotides outside the gene matches: 11. The CDR3 totals 15 residues. The germline V gene encodes CDR1 SNHLY and CDR2 FYNNEI. Written as DNA, the CDR3 is TGTGCCAGCAGTGAATCAGCGAGCGGACAGGGAAGCTACACCTTC. This sequence encodes CASSESASGQGSYTF.

The V and J genes are TRBV11-2 and TRBJ1-3, with D possibly being TRBD1 (5 bases). The CDR3 runs 16 residues. Trimming stripped 1 base from V and 2 bases from J, with 12 bases between. Per the germline V gene, CDR1 is SGHAT and CDR2 is FQNNGV. The CDR3 region is CASSLGTGVTGNTIYF. The DNA of the CDR3 is TGTGCCAGCAGCTTAGGGACGGGGGTTACTGGAAACACCATATATTTT.

The rearrangement links TRBV3-1 (or the pseudogene TRBV3-2) to TRBJ1-1; D gene unclear. V lost 0 bases, J lost 8 bases, and 10 bases lay in between. Per the germline V gene, CDR1 is LGHDT and CDR2 is YNNKEL (reference sequence). The CDR3 consists of 13 residues. This CDR3 reads CASSQEVREEAFF. Here the CDR3 DNA reads TGTGCCAGCAGCCAAGAGGTGAGGGAAGAAGCTTTCTTT.

The V gene is TRBV10-3, the J gene TRBJ1-2; the D is unclear. CDR3 length equals 11 residues. The V gene lost 6 bases and the J gene lost 8 bases, with 10 bases spanning the gap. Germline CDR1 is ENHRY and CDR2 is SYGVKD. The CDR3 DNA is TGTGCCATCAGCTCAGAGGGAGGCTACACCTTC. This translates into CAISSEGGYTF.

V gene TRBV28 combines with J gene TRBJ1-4; 8 bases are a match to TRBD1. Looked up from germline, CDR1 is MDHEN and CDR2 is SYDVKM. The CDR3 consists of 15 residues. The V and J ends lost 5 bases and 8 bases, in that order; junction bases with no gene match: 10. The DNA of the CDR3 is TGTGCCAGCAGTATATCACAGGGGGTCGGGGAAAAACTGTTTTTT. Protein: CASSISQGVGEKLFF.

The J gene is TRBJ2-5, the V gene TRBV27; D call uncertain. V shed 3 bases and J shed 3 bases, with 8 bases lying between them. The CDR3 spans 13 residues. CDR1 and CDR2 (germline): MNHEY, SMNVEV (reference sequence). CDR3 sequence reads: CASSFLAEETQYF. The CDR3 DNA sequence: TGTGCCAGCAGTTTTTTGGCCGAAGAGACCCAGTACTTC.

This chain links TRBV30 with TRBJ2-5; TRBD1 is a possible D gene (5 bases). The germline V gene encodes CDR1 GTSNPN and CDR2 SVGIG (reference sequence). The CDR3 extends over 13 amino acids. V lost 3 bases and J lost 2, with 10 bases in between. The CDR3 bases are TGTGCCTGGAGCGGAGACAGACAAGAGACCCAGTACTTC. This sequence encodes CAWSGDRQETQYF.

The chain couples TRBV28 to TRBJ2-3; D may be TRBD1 (7 bases). The CDR3 has 14 amino acids. CDR1 is MDHEN and CDR2 is SYDVKM in the germline V gene. V lost 8 bases, J lost 2 bases, and 14 bases lay in between. The CDR3 region has the DNA TGTGCCAGCTGGGGGGACAGTCACACAGATACGCAGTATTTT. This sequence encodes CASWGDSHTDTQYF.

The chain recombines TRBV27 with TRBJ2-1; 8 nucleotides line up with TRBD2. The trim removed 1 base at V and 5 bases at J, leaving 4 bases unmatched. CDR3 length: 15 residues. Germline loops: CDR1 MNHEY, CDR2 SMNVEV (reference sequence). CDR3 protein: CASSLWVGGDNEQFF. As DNA, the CDR3 is TGTGCCAGCAGTTTATGGGTCGGGGGGGACAATGAGCAGTTCTTC.

This rearrangement joins TRBV5-5 to TRBJ1-1; possibly TRBD1 for D (5 bases). The V end was cut by 1 base, the J end by 0 bases, with 7 bases between. The CDR3 covers 14 residues. Germline loops: CDR1 SGHKS, CDR2 YYEKEE (reference sequence). The chain's CDR3 is CASSLSGVNTEAFF. CDR3 nucleotides: TGTGCCAGCAGCTTGTCGGGGGTGAACACTGAAGCTTTCTTT.

The chain employs TRBV28 and TRBJ1-1; possible D gene TRBD1, 5 bases. V was shortened by 4 bases and J by 1 base, with 16 bases between the two germline ends. CDR1 and CDR2 (germline): MDHEN, SYDVKM. The CDR3 runs 16 residues. The CDR3 spells CASSSGGEYPNTEAFF. The CDR3 DNA reads TGTGCCAGCAGTTCCGGGGGGGAGTACCCGAACACTGAAGCTTTCTTT.

The CDR3 DNA reads TGCGCCAGTAGCGGGGCCCCAACCTACGAGCAGTACTTC. Translation: CASSGAPTYEQYF. V usage is TRBV10-2 and J usage is TRBJ2-7; TRBD2 matches 8 bases. The V segment lost 9 bases and the J segment 2 bases; nucleotides outside the gene matches: 6. CDR3 size: 13 residues. Germline CDR1 WSHSY, CDR2 SAAADI.

The CDR3 is CASSFWGGSSYEQYF. As DNA, the CDR3 is TGTGCCAGCAGCTTCTGGGGGGGGAGTTCCTACGAGCAGTACTTC. V usage is TRBV11-1 and J usage is TRBJ2-7, with TRBD2 identical over 7 bases. With V trimmed by 3 bases and J by 1 base, 6 bases remained unmatched. CDR1 is SGHAT, CDR2 FQDESV, per germline (reference sequence). The CDR3 loop spans 15 amino acids.

The chain links TRBV30 to TRBJ1-1, with no clear D. The V gene lost 1 base and the J gene lost 10 bases, with 25 bases spanning the gap. CDR3 length equals 16 residues. CDR1 and CDR2 from the germline V gene are GTSNPN and SVGIG (reference sequence). The CDR3 nucleotides read TGTGCCTGGAGTGATTTAGGGCCACTACTAGGAGGTGTAGCTTTCTTT. Translating it yields CAWSDLGPLLGGVAFF.